This is a list of T cell receptor beta chains from one sample in a study of control samples from healthy donors and cancer patients. Assay used: immunoSEQ multiplex PCR; TCRdb lists only in-frame clones, some missing. The profile shows about 270,000 clones, over 75% of them singletons. Sample: PBMCs. The receptors shown here come from a woman aged 60 to 75 with lung cancer. Both conserved end residues are part of each CDR3. D genes are given only for firm matches. The size field is filled for only some rows; it gives once, few, many or a size class.

>TRBV14|.|.|TRBJ2-2
TGTGCCAGCGCCATAAACACCGGGGAGCTGTTTTTT
CASAINTGELFF
>TRBV7-6|.|.|TRBJ2-2
TGTGCCAGCAGCCCAGGGGTCCCAGAGAACACCGGGGAGCTGTTTTTT
CASSPGVPENTGELFF
>TRBV6-5|.|.|TRBJ2-2
TGTGCCAGCAGTTACTTTGGGGCCAATATCGGGGAGCTGTTTTTT
CASSYFGANIGELFF
>TRBV5-4|.|.|TRBJ2-1
TGTGCCAGCAGCCGAGACACCTACAATGAGCAGTTCTTC
CASSRDTYNEQFF
>TRBV4-2|many|.|TRBJ2-5
TGTGCCAGCAGCCAAGATGGTACTAGTCAAGAGACCCAGTACTTC
CASSQDGTSQETQYF
>TRBV6-1|.|.|TRBJ2-7
TGTGCCAGCAGTGAAGCGCGGGTCAGCGAGCAGTACTTC
CASSEARVSEQYF
>TRBV9|.|TRBD1|TRBJ2-1
TGTGCCAGCAGCGTCCGGGACAGGGCTAATGAGCAGTTCTTC
CASSVRDRANEQFF
>TRBV5-1|.|.|TRBJ2-5
TGCGCCAGCAGCCCTTTGACAGTCAGTCAAGAGACCCAGTACTTC
CASSPLTVSQETQYF
>TRBV5-6|.|TRBD2|TRBJ2-7
TGTGCCAGCAGCCCCGGACTAGCGGGAGGGTACGAGCAGTACTTC
CASSPGLAGGYEQYF
>TRBV27|.|.|TRBJ2-1
TGTGCCAGCGTTGACTTTGGGGAGCAGTTCTTC
CASVDFGEQFF
>TRBV29-1|many|TRBD2|TRBJ2-3
TGCAGCGTCCTGTTTTCTAGCGGGAGTGGTACAGATACGCAGTATTTT
CSVLFSSGSGTDTQYF
>TRBV21-1|.|.|TRBJ1-1
TGTGCCAGCAGCCTCGAGGAGGGACCCTGGACAGGGGTGAACACTGAAGCTTTCTTT
CASSLEEGPWTGVNTEAFF
>TRBV5-1|once|.|TRBJ1-5
TGCGCCAGCAGTCCGGGACACGGAAACAATCAGCCCCAGCATTTT
CASSPGHGNNQPQHF
>TRBV20-1|.|TRBD1|TRBJ2-1
TGCAGTGCTAGTGACAGGGCGGACTACAATGAGCAGTTCTTC
CSASDRADYNEQFF
>TRBV6-4|.|.|TRBJ1-1
TGTGCCAGCAGTCGGGGGGTGAACACTGAAGCTTTCTTT
CASSRGVNTEAFF
>TRBV11-3|.|TRBD2|TRBJ2-1
TGTGCCAGCAGCACCCTAGCGGGGGGGTACAATGAGCAGTTCTTC
CASSTLAGGYNEQFF